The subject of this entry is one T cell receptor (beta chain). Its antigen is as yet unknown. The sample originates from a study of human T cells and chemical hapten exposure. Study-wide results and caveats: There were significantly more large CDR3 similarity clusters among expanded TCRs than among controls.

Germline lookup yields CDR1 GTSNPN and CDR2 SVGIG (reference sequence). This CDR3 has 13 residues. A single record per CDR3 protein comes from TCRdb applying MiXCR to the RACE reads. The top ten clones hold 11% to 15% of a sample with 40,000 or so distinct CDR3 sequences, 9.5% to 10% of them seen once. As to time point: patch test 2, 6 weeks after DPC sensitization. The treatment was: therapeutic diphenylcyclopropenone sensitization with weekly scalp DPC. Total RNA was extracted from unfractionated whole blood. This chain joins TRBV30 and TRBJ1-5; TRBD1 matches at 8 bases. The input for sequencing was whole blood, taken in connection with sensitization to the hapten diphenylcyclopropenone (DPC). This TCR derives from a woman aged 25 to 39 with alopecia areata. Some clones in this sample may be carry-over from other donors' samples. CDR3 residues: CASAGGDGQPQHF. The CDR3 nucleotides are TGTGCTTCGGCAGGGGGCGACGGTCAGCCCCAGCATTTT.